This T cell receptor beta chain was sequenced for a study of sequential checkpoint blockade in melanoma. Sequenced by immunoSEQ multiplex PCR; TCRdb stores in-frame clones only, minus some. The data show about 6,100 clones, 48% seen once. Per germline, CDR1 SEHNR and CDR2 FQNEAQ (reference sequence). V gave up 5 bases and J gave up 3 bases, with 8 bases separating them. The CDR3 totals 12 residues. Stated treatment: randomized to nivolumab then ipilimumab (arm A) or the reverse (arm B). This clone was observed many times. The chain combines TRBV7-9 with TRBJ2-7; perhaps TRBD2 as D (5 bases). This receptor was taken from a human patient with melanoma. Some clones in this sample may be carry-over from other donors' samples. The sequences come from CD8+ T cells sorted from blood (inferred from file names), collected from a patient given nivolumab and ipilimumab in sequence. This chain's CDR3 is CASSKAGYEQYF. As DNA, the CDR3 is TGTGCCAGCAGCAAGGCGGGCTACGAGCAGTACTTC.